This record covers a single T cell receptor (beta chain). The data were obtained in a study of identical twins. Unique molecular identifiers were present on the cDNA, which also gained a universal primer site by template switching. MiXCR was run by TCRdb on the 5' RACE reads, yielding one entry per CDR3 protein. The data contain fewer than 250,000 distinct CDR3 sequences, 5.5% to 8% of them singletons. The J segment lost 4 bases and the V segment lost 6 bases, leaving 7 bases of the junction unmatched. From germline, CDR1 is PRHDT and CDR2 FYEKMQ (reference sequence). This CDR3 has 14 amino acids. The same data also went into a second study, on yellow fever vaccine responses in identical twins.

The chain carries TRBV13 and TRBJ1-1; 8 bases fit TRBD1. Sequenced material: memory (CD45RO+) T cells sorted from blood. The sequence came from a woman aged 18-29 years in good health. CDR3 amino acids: CASRAGGAGTEAFF. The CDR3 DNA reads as TGTGCCAGCAGGGCAGGGGGCGCGGGCACTGAAGCTTTCTTT.